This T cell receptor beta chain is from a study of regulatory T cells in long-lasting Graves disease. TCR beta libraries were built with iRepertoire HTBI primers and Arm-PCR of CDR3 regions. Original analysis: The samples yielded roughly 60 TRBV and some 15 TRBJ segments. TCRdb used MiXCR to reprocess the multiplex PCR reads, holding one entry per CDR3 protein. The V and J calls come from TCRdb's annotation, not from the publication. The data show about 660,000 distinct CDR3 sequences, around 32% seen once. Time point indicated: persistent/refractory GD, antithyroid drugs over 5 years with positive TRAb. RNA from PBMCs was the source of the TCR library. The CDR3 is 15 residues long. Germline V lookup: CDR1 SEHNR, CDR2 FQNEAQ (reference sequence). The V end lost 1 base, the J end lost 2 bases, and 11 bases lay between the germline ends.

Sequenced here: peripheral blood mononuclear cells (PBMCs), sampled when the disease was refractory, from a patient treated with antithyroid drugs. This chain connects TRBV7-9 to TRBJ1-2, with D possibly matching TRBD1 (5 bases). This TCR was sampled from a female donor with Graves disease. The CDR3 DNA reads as TGTGCCAGCAGCTTAGTCCGGGGGAGGAACTATGGCTACACCTTC. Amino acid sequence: CASSLVRGRNYGYTF.